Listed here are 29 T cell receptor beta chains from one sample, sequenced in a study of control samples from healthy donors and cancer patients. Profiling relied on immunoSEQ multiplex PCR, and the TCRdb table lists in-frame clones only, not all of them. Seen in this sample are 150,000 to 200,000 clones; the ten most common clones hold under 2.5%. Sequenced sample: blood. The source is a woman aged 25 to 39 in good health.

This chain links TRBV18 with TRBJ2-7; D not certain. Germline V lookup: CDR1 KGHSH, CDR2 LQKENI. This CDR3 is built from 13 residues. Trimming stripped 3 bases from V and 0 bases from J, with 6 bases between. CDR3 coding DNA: TGTGCCAGCTCACCGCGACTCTCCTACGAGCAGTACTTC. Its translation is CASSPRLSYEQYF.

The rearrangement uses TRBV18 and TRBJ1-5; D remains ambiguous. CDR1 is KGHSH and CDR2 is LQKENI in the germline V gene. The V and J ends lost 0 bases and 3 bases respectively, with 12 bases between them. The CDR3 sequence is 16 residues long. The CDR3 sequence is CASSPPGSRLNQPQHF. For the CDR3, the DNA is TGTGCCAGCTCACCACCGGGGTCCAGGCTCAATCAGCCCCAGCATTTT.

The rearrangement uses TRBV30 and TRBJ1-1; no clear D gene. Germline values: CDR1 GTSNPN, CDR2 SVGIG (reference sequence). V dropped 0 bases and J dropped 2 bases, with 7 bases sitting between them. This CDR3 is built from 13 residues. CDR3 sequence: CAWSVRGNTEAFF. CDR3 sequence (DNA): TGTGCCTGGAGTGTACGGGGAAACACTGAAGCTTTCTTT.

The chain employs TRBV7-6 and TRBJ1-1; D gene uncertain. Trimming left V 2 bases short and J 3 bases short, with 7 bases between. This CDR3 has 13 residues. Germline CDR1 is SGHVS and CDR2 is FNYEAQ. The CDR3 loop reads CASSLNGDTEAFF. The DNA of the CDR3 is TGTGCCAGCAGCTTAAATGGGGACACTGAAGCTTTCTTT.

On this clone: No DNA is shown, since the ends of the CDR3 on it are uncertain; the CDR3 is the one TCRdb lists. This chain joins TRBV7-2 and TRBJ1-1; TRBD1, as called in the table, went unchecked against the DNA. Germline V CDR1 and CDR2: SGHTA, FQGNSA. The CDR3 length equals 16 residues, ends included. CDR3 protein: CASSSSTGLSNTEAFF.

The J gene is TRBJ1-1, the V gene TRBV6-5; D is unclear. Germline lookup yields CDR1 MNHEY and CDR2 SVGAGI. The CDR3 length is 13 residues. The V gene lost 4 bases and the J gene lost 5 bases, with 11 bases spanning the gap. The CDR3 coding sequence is TGTGCCAGCAGTTTGCAGGTAAAGACTGAAGCTTTCTTT. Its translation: CASSLQVKTEAFF.

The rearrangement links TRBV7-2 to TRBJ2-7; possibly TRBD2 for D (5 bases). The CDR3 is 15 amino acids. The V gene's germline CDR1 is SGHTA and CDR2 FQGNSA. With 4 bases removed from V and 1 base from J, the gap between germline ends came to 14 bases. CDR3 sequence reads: CASSYRELGSYEQYF. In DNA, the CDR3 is TGTGCCAGCAGCTACCGGGAACTAGGTTCCTACGAGCAGTACTTC. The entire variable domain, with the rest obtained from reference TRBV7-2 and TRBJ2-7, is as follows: GAGVSQSPSNKVTEKGKDVELRCDPISGHTALYWYRQSLGQGLEFLIYFQGNSAPDKSGLPSDRFSAERTGGSVSTLTIQRTQQEDSAVYLCASSYRELGSYEQYFGPGTRLTVT.

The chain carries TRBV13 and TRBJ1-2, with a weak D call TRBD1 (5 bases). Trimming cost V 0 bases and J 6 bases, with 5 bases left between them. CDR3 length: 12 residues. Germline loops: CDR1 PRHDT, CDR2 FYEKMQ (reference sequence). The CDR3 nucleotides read TGTGCCAGCAGCTTAGGGACAGATGGCTACACCTTC. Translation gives CASSLGTDGYTF.

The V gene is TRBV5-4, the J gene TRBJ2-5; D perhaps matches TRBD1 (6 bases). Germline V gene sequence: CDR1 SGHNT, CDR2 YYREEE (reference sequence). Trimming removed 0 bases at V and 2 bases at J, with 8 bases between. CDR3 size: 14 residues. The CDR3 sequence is CASSLGTVQETQYF. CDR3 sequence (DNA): TGTGCCAGCAGCTTGGGGACAGTTCAAGAGACCCAGTACTTC.

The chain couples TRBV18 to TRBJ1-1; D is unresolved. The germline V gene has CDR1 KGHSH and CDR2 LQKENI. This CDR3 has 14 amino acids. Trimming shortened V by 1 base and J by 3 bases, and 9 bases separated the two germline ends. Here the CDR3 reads CASSPQVSDTEAFF. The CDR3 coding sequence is TGTGCCAGCTCACCACAGGTAAGCGACACTGAAGCTTTCTTT.

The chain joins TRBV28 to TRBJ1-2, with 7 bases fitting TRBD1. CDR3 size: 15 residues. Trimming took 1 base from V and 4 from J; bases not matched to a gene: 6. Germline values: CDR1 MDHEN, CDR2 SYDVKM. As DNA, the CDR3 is TGTGCCAGCAGTTTATTACCCCGGGACAGCTATGGCTACACCTTC. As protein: CASSLLPRDSYGYTF.

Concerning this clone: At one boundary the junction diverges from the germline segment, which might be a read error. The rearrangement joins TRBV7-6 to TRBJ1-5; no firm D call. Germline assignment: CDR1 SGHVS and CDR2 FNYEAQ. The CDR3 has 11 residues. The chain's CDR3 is CAAPRRQPQHF. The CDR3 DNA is TGTGCCGCTCCTCGGAGGCAGCCCCAACATTTT.

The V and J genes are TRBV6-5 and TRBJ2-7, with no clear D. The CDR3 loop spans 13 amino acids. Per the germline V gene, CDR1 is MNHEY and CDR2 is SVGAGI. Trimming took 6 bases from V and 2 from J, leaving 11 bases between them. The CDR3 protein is CASRTNLPYEQYF. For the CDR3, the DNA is TGTGCCAGCAGGACAAACCTTCCCTACGAGCAGTACTTC.

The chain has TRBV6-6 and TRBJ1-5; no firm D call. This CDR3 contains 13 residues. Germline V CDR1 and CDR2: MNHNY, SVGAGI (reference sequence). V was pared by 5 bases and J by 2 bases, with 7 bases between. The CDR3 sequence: CASSDGGNQPQHF. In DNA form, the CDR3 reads TGTGCCAGCAGTGACGGGGGCAATCAGCCCCAGCATTTT.

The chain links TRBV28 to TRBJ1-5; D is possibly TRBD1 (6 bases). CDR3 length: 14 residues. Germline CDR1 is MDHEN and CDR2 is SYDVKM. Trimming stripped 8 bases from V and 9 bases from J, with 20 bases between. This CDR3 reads CASWGTGSWGPQHF. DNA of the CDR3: TGTGCCAGCTGGGGTACAGGGTCCTGGGGGCCCCAGCATTTT.

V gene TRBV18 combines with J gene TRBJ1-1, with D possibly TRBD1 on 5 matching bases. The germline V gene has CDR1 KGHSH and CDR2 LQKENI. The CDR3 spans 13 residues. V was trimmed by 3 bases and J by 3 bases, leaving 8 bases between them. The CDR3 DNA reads TGTGCCAGCTCACCGTTGGGGGACACTGAAGCTTTCTTT. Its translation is CASSPLGDTEAFF.

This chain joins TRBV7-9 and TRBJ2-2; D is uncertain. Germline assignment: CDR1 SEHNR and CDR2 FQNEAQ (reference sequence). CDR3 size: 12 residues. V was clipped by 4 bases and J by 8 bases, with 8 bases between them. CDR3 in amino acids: CASSSVSGELFF. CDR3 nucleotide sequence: TGTGCCAGCAGCTCAGTTTCTGGGGAGCTGTTTTTT.

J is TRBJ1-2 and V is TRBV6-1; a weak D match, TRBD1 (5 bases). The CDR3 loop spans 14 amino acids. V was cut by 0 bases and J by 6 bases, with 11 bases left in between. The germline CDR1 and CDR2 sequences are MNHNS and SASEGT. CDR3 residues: CASSEARGFHGYTF. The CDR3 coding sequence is TGTGCCAGCAGTGAAGCCCGGGGGTTCCATGGCTACACCTTC.

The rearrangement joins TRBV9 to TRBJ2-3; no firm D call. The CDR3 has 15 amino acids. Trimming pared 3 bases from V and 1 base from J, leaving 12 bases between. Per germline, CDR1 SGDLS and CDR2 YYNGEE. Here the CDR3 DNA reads TGTGCCAGCAGCGGGGGTCGAAGTGGCACAGATACGCAGTATTTT. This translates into CASSGGRSGTDTQYF.

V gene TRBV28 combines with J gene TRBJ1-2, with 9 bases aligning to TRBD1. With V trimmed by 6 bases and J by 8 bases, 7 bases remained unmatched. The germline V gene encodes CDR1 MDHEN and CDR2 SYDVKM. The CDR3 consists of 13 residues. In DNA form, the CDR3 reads TGTGCCAGCAGCTATACAGGGGGCGAGGGCTACACCTTC. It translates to CASSYTGGEGYTF.

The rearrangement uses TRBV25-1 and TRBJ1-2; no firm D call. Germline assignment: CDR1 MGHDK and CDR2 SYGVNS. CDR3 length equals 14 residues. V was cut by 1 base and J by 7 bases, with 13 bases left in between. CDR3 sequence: CASSEFPGISGYTF. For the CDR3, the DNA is TGTGCCAGCAGTGAATTCCCGGGAATCTCTGGCTACACCTTC.

CDR3 sequence: CASSPVGYGEAFF. The CDR3 DNA reads as TGTGCCAGCTCACCCGTGGGGTACGGTGAAGCTTTCTTT. The rearrangement uses TRBV18 and TRBJ1-1, with no clear D. CDR3 length: 13 amino acids. The V end lost 3 bases, the J end lost 7 bases, and 12 bases lay between the germline ends. The germline gives CDR1 KGHSH, CDR2 LQKENI.

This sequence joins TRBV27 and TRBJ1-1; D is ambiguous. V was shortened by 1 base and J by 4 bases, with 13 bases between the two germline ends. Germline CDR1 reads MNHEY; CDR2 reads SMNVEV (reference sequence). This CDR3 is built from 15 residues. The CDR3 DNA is TGTGCCAGCAGTTTATTTCTTCCATCCCTCACTGAAGCTTTCTTT. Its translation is CASSLFLPSLTEAFF.

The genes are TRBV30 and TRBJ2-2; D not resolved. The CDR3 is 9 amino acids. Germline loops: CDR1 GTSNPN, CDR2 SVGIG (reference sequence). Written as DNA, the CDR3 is TGTGGACGCATGGGGGAGCTGTTTTTT. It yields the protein CGRMGELFF.

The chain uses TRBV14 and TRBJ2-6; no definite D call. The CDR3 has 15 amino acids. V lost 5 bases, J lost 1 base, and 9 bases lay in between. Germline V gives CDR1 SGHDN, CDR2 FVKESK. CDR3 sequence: CASSWYDSGANVLTF. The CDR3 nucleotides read TGTGCCAGCAGCTGGTATGATTCTGGGGCCAACGTCCTGACTTTC.

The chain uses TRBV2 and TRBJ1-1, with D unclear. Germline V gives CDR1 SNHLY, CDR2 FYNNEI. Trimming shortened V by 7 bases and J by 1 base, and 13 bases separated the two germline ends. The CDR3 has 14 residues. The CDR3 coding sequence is TGTGCCAGCACCCGCCCAGGCAAGAACACTGAAGCTTTCTTT. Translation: CASTRPGKNTEAFF. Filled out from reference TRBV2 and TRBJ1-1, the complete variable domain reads EPEVTQTPSHQVTQMGQEVILRCVPISNHLYFYWYRQILGQKVEFLVSFYNNEISEKSEIFDDQFSVERPDGSNFTLKIRSTKLEDSAMYFCASTRPGKNTEAFFGQGTRLTVV.

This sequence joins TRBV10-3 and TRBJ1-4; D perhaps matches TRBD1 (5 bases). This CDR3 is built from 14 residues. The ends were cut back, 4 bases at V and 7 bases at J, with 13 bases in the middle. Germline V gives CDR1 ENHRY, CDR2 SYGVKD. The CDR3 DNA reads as TGTGCCATCAGTGCGGAGACAGCCTTTGAAAAACTGTTTTTT. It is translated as CAISAETAFEKLFF.

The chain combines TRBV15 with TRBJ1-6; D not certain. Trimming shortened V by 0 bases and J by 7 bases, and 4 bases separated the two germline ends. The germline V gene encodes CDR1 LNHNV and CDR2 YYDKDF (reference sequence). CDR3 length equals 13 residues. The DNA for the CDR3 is TGTGCCACCAGCAGAGAGGAGAATTCACCCCTCCACTTT. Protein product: CATSREENSPLHF.

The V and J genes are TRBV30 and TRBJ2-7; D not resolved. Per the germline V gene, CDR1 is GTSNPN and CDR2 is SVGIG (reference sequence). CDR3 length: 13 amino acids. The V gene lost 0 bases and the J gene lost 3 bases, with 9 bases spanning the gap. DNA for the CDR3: TGTGCCTGGAGTGTACAACCCTTCTACGAGCAGTACTTC. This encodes CAWSVQPFYEQYF.